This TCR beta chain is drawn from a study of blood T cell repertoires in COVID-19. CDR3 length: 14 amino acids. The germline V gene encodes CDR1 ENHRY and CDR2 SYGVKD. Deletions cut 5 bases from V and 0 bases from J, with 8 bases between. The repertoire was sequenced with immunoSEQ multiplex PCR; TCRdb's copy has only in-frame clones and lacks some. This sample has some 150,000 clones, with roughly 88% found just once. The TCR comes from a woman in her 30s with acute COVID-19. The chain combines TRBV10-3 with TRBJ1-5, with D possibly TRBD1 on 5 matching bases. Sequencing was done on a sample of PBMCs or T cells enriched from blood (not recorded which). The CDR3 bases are TGTGCCATCAGTCCGGACATTAGCAATCAGCCCCAGCATTTT. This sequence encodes CAISPDISNQPQHF.